A single T cell receptor beta chain is shown here with its context. Its antigen specificity is not known. The input lacks base qualities; no much larger clone sits a single base away. Participants in the prospective study were aged 18 to 89 years, lived in 24 United States geographic areas, and enrolled through a virtual design. In the prospective study, cohorts were assigned on the basis of participant-reported clinical history obtained from a screening survey and a study questionnaire. Recovered participants in ImmuneRACE Cohort 3 were defined by two consecutive negative NP/OP PCR tests, clearance by a healthcare professional, or resolution of symptoms. Each participant in the prospective study had whole blood, serum and a nasopharyngeal or oropharyngeal swab collected by mobile phlebotomists. Prospective study participants could optionally give additional blood draws and questionnaires over an approximately 2-month period. Prospective study blood samples were shipped either frozen or at room temperature before DNA extraction.

The immunoSEQ Assay, a bias-controlled multiplex PCR, was used to amplify TCRbeta CDR3 regions from genomic DNA. The paper's data handling went like this. Nucleated cell counts per sample were estimated from amplification of reference gene primers within the assay. To quantify the absolute abundance of each unique TCRbeta CDR3 rearrangement, sequence reads were collapsed and filtered. For each sample, productive Simpson clonality was calculated as the square root of Simpson's diversity index across productive rearrangements. TCRdb mirrors the immuneACCESS table, restricted to in-frame sequences. Some clones are absent from its copies; in checked studies, under half trace to an unresolved V gene, and the reason for the others is unknown. V, J and clone size are those of that table, while D and trimming were read from the DNA. Here the sample has around 300,000 clones; 85% to 90% occur a single time. Approximately 2.5% of the sample is held by the ten biggest clonotypes.

This record belongs to a study of blood T cell repertoires in COVID-19 (TCRdb year 2020). About the study as a whole: Samples from collaborators originated in the United States, Italy and Spain and spanned both the acute and convalescent phases of COVID-19. The prospective study material was composed of cDNA or gDNA derived from T cells, B-cell-depleted T cells, or PBMCs. The dataset comprised deeply sampled blood TCRbeta repertoires from subjects exposed to, actively infected with, or recovered from COVID-19. The repertoires were released in a freely available public database intended as a resource for research on the immune response to SARS-CoV-2. The samples were drawn from two sources: the first 160 participants of the ongoing ImmuneRACE study, and 1,000 to 1,500 subjects contributed by 6 global collaborators. A de-identified subject ID, COVID-19 status, age in years and sex were almost always included in the sample metadata. HLA class I and class II types, where available, came from metadata supplied by the sample provider rather than from assay-based typing.

The investigation overall reported the following: The quantity of clinical and demographic metadata differed by source and by participant and was supplied without curation.

V is pared back by 6 bases and J by 2 bases, with 20 bases lying between the germline termini. The CDR3, from cysteine to phenylalanine, totals 17 residues. The DNA shown is the 51-base CDR3, in frame from base 1. CDR1 and CDR2 (KGHSH, LQKENI) derive from the germline V gene. The chain was built from TRBV18 and TRBJ1-5; TRBD1 is a possible D gene, resting on 5 matching bases. This TCR derives from a woman aged 18-29 years who had recovered from COVID-19. Sequenced material: PBMCs or T cells enriched from blood (not recorded which). The DNA sequence is TGTGCCAGCTCCGTCGGGAGGGGAGGGGTTGGCAATCAGCCCCAGCATTTT. Translated, it gives CASSVGRGGVGNQPQHF. Joined to the reference TRBV18 and TRBJ1-5 proteins, this CDR3 gives the full variable domain: NAGVMQNPRHLVRRRGQEARLRCSPMKGHSHVYWYRQLPEEGLKFMVYLQKENIIDESGMPKERFSAEFPKEGPSILRIQQVVRGDSAAYFCASSVGRGGVGNQPQHFGDGTRLSIL.